These T cell receptor beta chains were read from a single sample in a study of T-cell memory formation after mild COVID-19. MiXCR, applied by TCRdb to the 5' RACE reads, yields one record per CDR3 protein. The data contain 85,000 to 130,000 distinct CDR3 sequences, over 15% of them singletons. The sequencing sample was made of PBMCs or a T cell subset sorted from them (not recorded which). The receptors originated from an adult woman who had mild COVID-19 (a few samples of this study predate the infection). Cell type and time point are not known. Both conserved end residues are part of each CDR3. Each record gives: clone size, D gene, J gene, CDR3 length, V gene, CDR3 DNA, CDR3 protein. The D gene is left open where the match is weak. Expanded clones are given a class, and other clones once, few, many or no size at all.

clone_size: NA; d_call: NA; j_call: TRBJ2-3; cdr3_length: 15; v_call: TRBV9; cdr3_nt: TGTGCCAGCAGCGGGGGGCGGGGACGCACAGATACGCAGTATTTT; cdr3_aa: CASSGGRGRTDTQYF
clone_size: NA; d_call: NA; j_call: TRBJ1-1; cdr3_length: 11; v_call: TRBV29-1; cdr3_nt: TGCAGCGTGGAGGGAGACACTGAAGCTTTCTTT; cdr3_aa: CSVEGDTEAFF
clone_size: NA; d_call: NA; j_call: TRBJ2-7; cdr3_length: 16; v_call: TRBV18; cdr3_nt: TGTGCCAGCTCACCTCTCTCGTTGGGTCAGGCCTACGAGAAGTACTTC; cdr3_aa: CASSPLSLGQAYEKYF
clone_size: NA; d_call: NA; j_call: TRBJ2-1; cdr3_length: 16; v_call: TRBV15; cdr3_nt: TGTGCCACCAGCAGCAAAGCGGTGAGCTCCTACAATGAGCAGTTCTTC; cdr3_aa: CATSSKAVSSYNEQFF
clone_size: few; d_call: NA; j_call: TRBJ2-1; cdr3_length: 15; v_call: TRBV19; cdr3_nt: TGTGCCAGTAGTATAGATAGGGCGCGGGGCAATGAGCAGTTCTTC; cdr3_aa: CASSIDRARGNEQFF
clone_size: NA; d_call: NA; j_call: TRBJ2-7; cdr3_length: 13; v_call: TRBV9; cdr3_nt: TGTGCCAGCAGCGTAGTAGACTGGGGCGAGCAGTACTTC; cdr3_aa: CASSVVDWGEQYF
clone_size: few; d_call: NA; j_call: TRBJ2-1; cdr3_length: 14; v_call: TRBV19; cdr3_nt: TGTGCCAGTAGGCACAGCACCCCCTACAATGAGCAGTTCTTC; cdr3_aa: CASRHSTPYNEQFF
clone_size: few; d_call: TRBD1; j_call: TRBJ2-5; cdr3_length: 16; v_call: TRBV7-9; cdr3_nt: TGTGCCAGCAGCTCCCCCGTCGGGACAGAAAGAGAGACCCAGTACTTC; cdr3_aa: CASSSPVGTERETQYF
clone_size: once; d_call: NA; j_call: TRBJ1-1; cdr3_length: 14; v_call: TRBV10-3; cdr3_nt: TGTGCCATCAGTGACGACTGGTTGAACACTGAAGCTTTCTTT; cdr3_aa: CAISDDWLNTEAFF
clone_size: NA; d_call: NA; j_call: TRBJ2-7; cdr3_length: 15; v_call: TRBV7-2; cdr3_nt: TGTGCCAGCAGCCAATGGGGGACTTTGCCCTACGAGCAGTACTTC; cdr3_aa: CASSQWGTLPYEQYF
clone_size: NA; d_call: TRBD1; j_call: TRBJ1-2; cdr3_length: 15; v_call: TRBV4-1; cdr3_nt: TGCGCCAGCAGCTTTCGACAGGGGTTTAACTATGGCTACACCTTC; cdr3_aa: CASSFRQGFNYGYTF
clone_size: NA; d_call: NA; j_call: TRBJ1-1; cdr3_length: 14; v_call: TRBV27; cdr3_nt: TGTGCCAGCGGCGGAGCTCGCTTGGACACTGAAGCTTTCTTT; cdr3_aa: CASGGARLDTEAFF
clone_size: NA; d_call: NA; j_call: TRBJ2-1; cdr3_length: 14; v_call: TRBV7-9; cdr3_nt: TGTGCCAGCAGCCGAAAGGACAACTACAATGAGCAGTTCTTC; cdr3_aa: CASSRKDNYNEQFF
clone_size: NA; d_call: NA; j_call: TRBJ2-7; cdr3_length: 14; v_call: TRBV7-9; cdr3_nt: TGTGCCAGCAGCCCCGCCCAAAGCTCCTACGAGCAGTACTTC; cdr3_aa: CASSPAQSSYEQYF
clone_size: few; d_call: NA; j_call: TRBJ2-7; cdr3_length: 14; v_call: TRBV7-9; cdr3_nt: TGTGCCAGCAGCTTAGGGGTCCGGGCTGACGAGCAGTACTTC; cdr3_aa: CASSLGVRADEQYF
clone_size: NA; d_call: NA; j_call: TRBJ1-1; cdr3_length: 17; v_call: TRBV4-3; cdr3_nt: TGCGCCAGCAGCCTCTGGCGGCCGGGGCCAATGAACACTGAAGCTTTCTTT; cdr3_aa: CASSLWRPGPMNTEAFF
clone_size: few; d_call: NA; j_call: TRBJ2-1; cdr3_length: 17; v_call: TRBV9; cdr3_nt: TGTGCCAGCAGCAATAAGGGGGAATCGGGTATCCACAATGAGCAGTTCTTC; cdr3_aa: CASSNKGESGIHNEQFF
clone_size: many; d_call: NA; j_call: TRBJ2-7; cdr3_length: 10; v_call: TRBV29-1; cdr3_nt: TGCAGCGTTGGTGAGGGCGAGCAGTACTTC; cdr3_aa: CSVGEGEQYF
clone_size: few; d_call: NA; j_call: TRBJ2-7; cdr3_length: 15; v_call: TRBV3-1; cdr3_nt: TGTGCCAGCAGCCAAGCGTCTCCTAGCCTCTACGAGCAGTACTTC; cdr3_aa: CASSQASPSLYEQYF
clone_size: NA; d_call: NA; j_call: TRBJ2-3; cdr3_length: 16; v_call: TRBV7-9; cdr3_nt: TGTGCCAGCAGCCAGGAGGGGACGGGACGCCCCAATACGCAGTATTTT; cdr3_aa: CASSQEGTGRPNTQYF
clone_size: few; d_call: TRBD2; j_call: TRBJ2-3; cdr3_length: 14; v_call: TRBV20-1; cdr3_nt: TGCAGTGCTAGACCTAGCGGGAGGGGAGATACGCAGTATTTT; cdr3_aa: CSARPSGRGDTQYF
clone_size: few; d_call: NA; j_call: TRBJ2-1; cdr3_length: 16; v_call: TRBV4-1; cdr3_nt: TGCGCCAGCAGCCAAAGGTCCGGGGCGCGGTACAATGAGCAGTTCTTC; cdr3_aa: CASSQRSGARYNEQFF
clone_size: NA; d_call: TRBD2; j_call: TRBJ2-1; cdr3_length: 16; v_call: TRBV11-3; cdr3_nt: TGTGCCAGCAGCTTATCAAGCGGGAGTTGGCCGAATGAGCAGTTCTTC; cdr3_aa: CASSLSSGSWPNEQFF
clone_size: NA; d_call: TRBD1; j_call: TRBJ1-4; cdr3_length: 14; v_call: TRBV19; cdr3_nt: TGTGCCAGTAGAACCGGGACAGGATTCGAAAAACTGTTTTTT; cdr3_aa: CASRTGTGFEKLFF
clone_size: NA; d_call: NA; j_call: TRBJ1-4; cdr3_length: 13; v_call: TRBV27; cdr3_nt: TGTGCCAGCAGTTTATTCGCCCATGAAAAACTGTTTTTT; cdr3_aa: CASSLFAHEKLFF
clone_size: few; d_call: NA; j_call: TRBJ2-4; cdr3_length: 13; v_call: TRBV20-1; cdr3_nt: TGCAGTGCTAGACGGGGGGCCAAAAACATTCAGTACTTC; cdr3_aa: CSARRGAKNIQYF
clone_size: NA; d_call: TRBD2; j_call: TRBJ2-3; cdr3_length: 16; v_call: TRBV3-1; cdr3_nt: TGTGCCAGCAGCCAAGAAGGCCGGGAGGACACAGATACGCAGTATTTT; cdr3_aa: CASSQEGREDTDTQYF
clone_size: NA; d_call: NA; j_call: TRBJ2-1; cdr3_length: 14; v_call: TRBV12-3/TRBV12-4; cdr3_nt: TGTGCCAGCAGTTTATCAGGTTTTGGGAATGAGCAGTTCTTC; cdr3_aa: CASSLSGFGNEQFF
clone_size: few; d_call: NA; j_call: TRBJ2-3; cdr3_length: 15; v_call: TRBV29-1; cdr3_nt: TGCAGCGTTTTTGCCCGTGGAGGGTACACAGATACGCAGTATTTT; cdr3_aa: CSVFARGGYTDTQYF
clone_size: NA; d_call: TRBD1; j_call: TRBJ2-7; cdr3_length: 17; v_call: TRBV7-6; cdr3_nt: TGTGCCAGCAGCCCGGACAGGGTAGAGGGGCTCTCCTACGAGCAGTACTTC; cdr3_aa: CASSPDRVEGLSYEQYF
clone_size: NA; d_call: TRBD1; j_call: TRBJ2-5; cdr3_length: 15; v_call: TRBV24-1; cdr3_nt: TGTGCCACCAGTGACCGAGGACAGGCTGGGGAGACCCAGTACTTC; cdr3_aa: CATSDRGQAGETQYF
clone_size: once; d_call: TRBD1; j_call: TRBJ2-7; cdr3_length: 13; v_call: TRBV2; cdr3_nt: TGTGCCAGCGCCGGGACAGGGATGTACGAGCAGTACTTC; cdr3_aa: CASAGTGMYEQYF
clone_size: NA; d_call: TRBD2; j_call: TRBJ2-1; cdr3_length: 14; v_call: TRBV11-2; cdr3_nt: TGTGCCAGCAGCGGTAGCGGGTTGTACAATGAGCAGTTCTTC; cdr3_aa: CASSGSGLYNEQFF
clone_size: medium-sized; d_call: TRBD1; j_call: TRBJ1-6; cdr3_length: 15; v_call: TRBV4-3; cdr3_nt: TGCGCCAGCAGCCAAGCGGGACAGGGCAATTCACCCCTCCACTTT; cdr3_aa: CASSQAGQGNSPLHF
clone_size: few; d_call: TRBD2; j_call: TRBJ2-1; cdr3_length: 14; v_call: TRBV12-3/TRBV12-4; cdr3_nt: TGTGCCAGCACCCTCGGGACTAGCTTCGATGAGCAGTTCTTC; cdr3_aa: CASTLGTSFDEQFF
clone_size: few; d_call: NA; j_call: TRBJ1-2; cdr3_length: 18; v_call: TRBV20-1; cdr3_nt: TGCAGTGCTAGCCCGCCTTTCTCTACAGGTACACTTAACTATGGCTACACCTTC; cdr3_aa: CSASPPFSTGTLNYGYTF
clone_size: few; d_call: TRBD2; j_call: TRBJ2-1; cdr3_length: 18; v_call: TRBV27; cdr3_nt: TGTGCCAGCAGTTTATCGGCTAGCGGGAGCGTCCCCTACAATGAGCAGTTCTTC; cdr3_aa: CASSLSASGSVPYNEQFF
clone_size: NA; d_call: TRBD1; j_call: TRBJ2-5; cdr3_length: 17; v_call: TRBV3-1; cdr3_nt: TGTGCCAGCAGCCAACGATACACCGGGACAGCAAAAGAGACCCAGTACTTC; cdr3_aa: CASSQRYTGTAKETQYF
clone_size: NA; d_call: TRBD1; j_call: TRBJ2-5; cdr3_length: 16; v_call: TRBV12-5; cdr3_nt: TGTGCTAGTGGCCTAGGGACAGGGAAGCTCCAAGAGACCCAGTACTTC; cdr3_aa: CASGLGTGKLQETQYF
clone_size: NA; d_call: NA; j_call: TRBJ2-1; cdr3_length: 13; v_call: TRBV5-6; cdr3_nt: TGTGCCAGCAGCGCAGGACTGTCCCCCTCCGGTTTCTTC; cdr3_aa: CASSAGLSPSGFF
clone_size: NA; d_call: NA; j_call: TRBJ1-1; cdr3_length: 14; v_call: TRBV4-2; cdr3_nt: TGTGCCAGCAGCCAAGGAGCAGCGAACACTGAAGCTTTCTTT; cdr3_aa: CASSQGAANTEAFF
clone_size: NA; d_call: NA; j_call: TRBJ2-5; cdr3_length: 14; v_call: TRBV7-8; cdr3_nt: TGTGCCAGCAGCTTATATCGGACTGGAGAGACCCAGTACTTC; cdr3_aa: CASSLYRTGETQYF
clone_size: NA; d_call: TRBD2; j_call: TRBJ2-7; cdr3_length: 15; v_call: TRBV9; cdr3_nt: TGTGCCAGCAGCGGTTGGACTAGCGGGGCCTACGAGCAGTACTTC; cdr3_aa: CASSGWTSGAYEQYF
clone_size: few; d_call: NA; j_call: TRBJ1-3; cdr3_length: 15; v_call: TRBV12-3/TRBV12-4; cdr3_nt: TGTGCCAGCAGACCAGACAGTATCTCTGGAAACACCATATATTTT; cdr3_aa: CASRPDSISGNTIYF
clone_size: NA; d_call: NA; j_call: TRBJ1-2; cdr3_length: 10; v_call: TRBV29-1; cdr3_nt: TGCAGCGTTGACAGCTATGGCTACACCTTC; cdr3_aa: CSVDSYGYTF
clone_size: NA; d_call: TRBD2; j_call: TRBJ2-7; cdr3_length: 10; v_call: TRBV29-1; cdr3_nt: TGCAGCGCAGAAGCGGGAAGGCAGTACTTC; cdr3_aa: CSAEAGRQYF
clone_size: NA; d_call: NA; j_call: TRBJ2-7; cdr3_length: 15; v_call: TRBV4-1; cdr3_nt: TGCGCCAGCAGCCAAGTTGAGGGGTCTACCTACGAGCAGTACTTC; cdr3_aa: CASSQVEGSTYEQYF
clone_size: NA; d_call: NA; j_call: TRBJ1-5; cdr3_length: 18; v_call: TRBV7-8; cdr3_nt: TGTGCCAGCAGCTTAGCTCGACAGGACTACCTTAGCAATCAGCCCCAGCATTTT; cdr3_aa: CASSLARQDYLSNQPQHF
clone_size: NA; d_call: NA; j_call: TRBJ2-2; cdr3_length: 16; v_call: TRBV4-1; cdr3_nt: TGCGCCAGCAGCCTCCGGGACTGGCAGGGCACCGGGGAGCTGTTTTTT; cdr3_aa: CASSLRDWQGTGELFF
clone_size: NA; d_call: TRBD2; j_call: TRBJ2-3; cdr3_length: 15; v_call: TRBV29-1; cdr3_nt: TGCAGCGCCATGCTAGCGGGAGGGCAAGTAGATACGCAGTATTTT; cdr3_aa: CSAMLAGGQVDTQYF
clone_size: many; d_call: NA; j_call: TRBJ1-2; cdr3_length: 14; v_call: TRBV6-2/TRBV6-3; cdr3_nt: TGTGCCAGCAGTTACAGAGGGGAGATCTATGGCTACACCTTC; cdr3_aa: CASSYRGEIYGYTF
clone_size: few; d_call: NA; j_call: TRBJ1-2; cdr3_length: 13; v_call: TRBV7-8; cdr3_nt: TGTGCCAGCAGCTACTATACAGGGAGCGGCTACACCTTC; cdr3_aa: CASSYYTGSGYTF
clone_size: few; d_call: NA; j_call: TRBJ2-4; cdr3_length: 15; v_call: TRBV4-2; cdr3_nt: TGTGCCAGCAGCCAAGACAACGGACAGCAAAACATTCAGTACTTC; cdr3_aa: CASSQDNGQQNIQYF